Presented here are 23 T cell receptor beta chains from one specimen sequenced in a study of vaccination and CD4 T cells after COVID-19. This sample's treatment: approximately 9-day PBMC culture with coronavirus spike peptide pools or control peptides (ViraFEST assay). Sequenced with the Oncomine TCR Beta short-read assay was DNA taken from cultured CD4+ T cells. In TCRdb, the PCR reads were re-called with MiXCR into one record per CDR3 protein. The sample has under 15,000 distinct CDR3 sequences, 40% to 65% seen once. No antigens are known for them. The source material was CD4+ T cells from blood, cultured in vitro. The receptors here all came from a human donor who had recovered from COVID-19.

The chain couples TRBV6-1 to TRBJ1-1, with D perhaps matching TRBD1 (6 bases). The CDR3 has 14 amino acids. Germline V gene data show CDR1 as MNHNS and CDR2 as SASEGT. V was shortened by 9 bases and J by 8 bases, with 22 bases between the two germline ends. The CDR3 loop is CARLGGQQFSEAFF. CDR3 nucleotide sequence: TGTGCCAGACTAGGGGGACAACAGTTTTCCGAAGCTTTCTTT.

The chain links TRBV20-1 to TRBJ1-4; a possible D gene is TRBD1 (5 bases). The CDR3 spans 15 residues. Deletions cut 3 bases from V and 5 bases from J, with 16 bases between. Germline values: CDR1 DFQATT, CDR2 SNEGSKA (reference sequence). This CDR3 reads CSASPAEWGNEKLFF. The CDR3 nucleotides read TGCAGTGCTAGCCCCGCGGAATGGGGGAATGAAAAACTGTTTTTT.

This clonotype was counted once. V and J are TRBV7-9 and TRBJ1-2; D not resolved. V was clipped by 3 bases and J by 2 bases, with 7 bases between them. The CDR3 runs 13 residues. CDR1 and CDR2 from the germline V gene are SEHNR and FQNEAQ (reference sequence). CDR3 in amino acids: CASSLEENYGYTF. CDR3 nucleotides: TGTGCCAGCAGCTTGGAGGAGAACTATGGCTACACCTTC.

The chain employs TRBV4-1 and TRBJ2-5, with D hard to call. CDR3 length: 11 residues. Germline V gene sequence: CDR1 MGHRA, CDR2 YSYEKL. The V and J ends lost 0 bases and 4 bases respectively, with 0 bases between them. This chain's CDR3 is CASSQEETQYF. CDR3 sequence (DNA): TGCGCCAGCAGCCAAGAAGAGACCCAGTACTTC.

This clonotype was seen a few times. The gene calls are TRBV4-1 and TRBJ2-4; D call uncertain. V was pared by 1 base and J by 4 bases, with 8 bases between. This CDR3 region has 14 residues. Germline CDR1 is MGHRA and CDR2 is YSYEKL. DNA of the CDR3: TGCGCCAGCAGCCAAGGGAACGGTAAAAACATTCAGTACTTC. Its translation: CASSQGNGKNIQYF.

This clonotype was recorded a few times. The V call is TRBV7-8, the J call TRBJ1-3, with 9 bases aligning to TRBD1. This CDR3 has 16 residues. CDR1 SGHVS and CDR2 FQNEAQ come from the germline V gene. Trimming at V came to 5 bases and at J to 4 bases, leaving 9 bases not matched to a gene. Written as DNA, the CDR3 is TGTGCCAGCAGCCGATCTTCCGGGACAGGGGGAAACACCATATATTTT. Protein sequence: CASSRSSGTGGNTIYF.

This chain uses TRBV7-9 with TRBJ1-3; 8 bases agree with TRBD1. CDR1 is SEHNR and CDR2 is FQNEAQ in the germline V gene (reference sequence). The CDR3 runs 18 residues. Trimming at V came to 5 bases and at J to 0 bases, leaving 12 bases not matched to a gene. CDR3 protein: CASSQIKGQANSGNTIYF. The CDR3 DNA sequence: TGTGCCAGCAGCCAGATAAAGGGACAGGCCAACTCTGGAAACACCATATATTTT.

The chain uses TRBV7-2 and TRBJ2-5; 7 bases are a match to TRBD2. The CDR3 loop spans 15 amino acids. The germline V gene has CDR1 SGHTA and CDR2 FQGNSA. Trimming at V came to 5 bases and at J to 4 bases, leaving 10 bases not matched to a gene. The CDR3 bases are TGTGCCAGCAGCACAAAATCGGGGGGTGGAGAGACCCAGTACTTC. Its protein product is CASSTKSGGGETQYF.

This chain links TRBV28 with TRBJ1-4; D uncertain. CDR3 length: 15 amino acids. Germline V lookup: CDR1 MDHEN, CDR2 SYDVKM. V lost 6 bases to trimming and J lost 2 bases, with 13 bases between them. The CDR3 region is CASSLPGRTNEKLFF. Here the CDR3 DNA reads TGTGCCAGCAGCCTGCCGGGGAGGACTAATGAAAAACTGTTTTTT.

This chain uses TRBV10-3 with TRBJ2-7; no definite D call. With 10 bases removed from V and 0 bases from J, the gap between germline ends came to 16 bases. Germline V gives CDR1 ENHRY, CDR2 SYGVKD. The CDR3 consists of 14 residues. CDR3 sequence (DNA): TGTGCCAGCACCAGTATAGTGAGCTCCTACGAGCAGTACTTC. Translation: CASTSIVSSYEQYF.

This chain connects TRBV10-3 to TRBJ2-1, with D maybe TRBD2 (5 bases). CDR1 and CDR2 (germline): ENHRY, SYGVKD. V shed 0 bases and J shed 3 bases, with 9 bases lying between them. CDR3 length equals 15 residues. Here the CDR3 DNA reads TGTGCCATCAGTGAGTCGGTCGGGAACTACAATGAGCAGTTCTTC. It encodes CAISESVGNYNEQFF.

This chain connects TRBV29-1 to TRBJ1-2, with D hard to call. CDR3 length: 10 amino acids. The V gene lost 4 bases and the J gene lost 5 bases, with 5 bases spanning the gap. Germline CDR1 SQVTM, CDR2 ANQGSEA. The CDR3 reads CSVAGYGYTF. CDR3 sequence (DNA): TGCAGCGTTGCTGGTTATGGCTACACCTTC.

In this sample, this clonotype turned up a few times. The CDR3 loop is CASSPRDSPYNSPLHF. As DNA, the CDR3 is TGTGCCAGCAGCCCCAGGGACAGTCCCTATAATTCACCCCTCCACTTT. The chain has TRBV28 and TRBJ1-6; 7 bases fit TRBD1. CDR1 MDHEN and CDR2 SYDVKM come from the germline V gene. This CDR3 has 16 amino acids. With 6 bases clipped from V and 2 bases from J, the junction kept 7 bases outside the gene matches.

The chain combines TRBV20-1 with TRBJ2-7; D is perhaps TRBD1 (5 bases). There are 14 residues in the CDR3. Trimming cost V 0 bases and J 1 base, with 10 bases left between them. CDR1 DFQATT and CDR2 SNEGSKA come from the germline V gene (reference sequence). The CDR3: CSARDSRVSYEQYF. The CDR3 DNA follows: TGCAGTGCTAGAGATTCCAGGGTTTCCTACGAGCAGTACTTC.

This clonotype was counted a few times. The chain joins TRBV7-3 to TRBJ2-5, with D maybe TRBD2 (5 bases). Trimming shortened V by 5 bases and J by 5 bases, and 21 bases separated the two germline ends. This CDR3 is built from 16 residues. The germline gives CDR1 SGHTA, CDR2 FQGTGA. The CDR3 nucleotides read TGTGCCAGCAGCGCGGGTGGAGCTGGAGGCAGGGAGACCCAGTACTTC. Translating gives CASSAGGAGGRETQYF.

By proportion, this clonotype is medium-sized. This chain joins TRBV9 and TRBJ1-5, with 8 nucleotides matching TRBD1. Germline CDR1 SGDLS, CDR2 YYNGEE. The CDR3 sequence is 13 residues long. After removal of 5 bases from V and 4 bases from J, the junction contained 2 bases not matched to a gene. CDR3 bases: TGTGCCAGCAGTAGACAGGGGAATCAGCCCCAGCATTTT. Encoded protein: CASSRQGNQPQHF.

This clonotype appeared a few times. The chain recombines TRBV20-1 with TRBJ2-7, with a weak D call TRBD2 (5 bases). The CDR3 sequence is 15 residues long. CDR1 and CDR2 (germline): DFQATT, SNEGSKA (reference sequence). The germline V and J ends were trimmed by 0 bases and 1 base, with 13 bases remaining between them. CDR3 bases: TGCAGTGCTAGAGATGGAGGAGGCAATTCCTACGAGCAGTACTTC. This codes for CSARDGGGNSYEQYF.

V usage is TRBV7-9 and J usage is TRBJ2-5, with 9 nucleotides matching TRBD2. Germline values: CDR1 SEHNR, CDR2 FQNEAQ (reference sequence). V was pared by 5 bases and J by 2 bases, with 9 bases of the junction left unmatched. The CDR3 consists of 16 residues. CDR3 amino acids: CASSLGLATAQETQYF. In DNA, the CDR3 is TGTGCCAGCAGCCTAGGACTAGCGACAGCACAAGAGACCCAGTACTTC.

This rearrangement joins TRBV19 to TRBJ2-7, with 11 bases that match TRBD2. This CDR3 is 17 amino acids long. Germline loops: CDR1 LNHDA, CDR2 SQIVND (reference sequence). J lost 2 bases, V lost 5 bases, and 11 bases had no gene match. The CDR3 bases are TGTGCCAGTAGTTTCGGTAGCGGGAGGGTCTCGGCCTACGAGCAGTACTTC. Translating gives CASSFGSGRVSAYEQYF.

In this sample, this clonotype turned up a few times. The chain couples TRBV27 to TRBJ2-7; the D gene is possibly TRBD2 (6 bases). Germline CDR1 reads MNHEY; CDR2 reads SMNVEV (reference sequence). V lost 8 bases, J lost 5 bases, and 10 bases lay in between. The CDR3 is made up of 11 amino acids. The CDR3 sequence is CASGRSNEQYF. The CDR3 DNA reads TGTGCCAGCGGGAGGTCGAACGAGCAGTACTTC.

This chain links TRBV20-1 with TRBJ2-7; D is perhaps TRBD1 (6 bases). Trimming took 6 bases from V and 0 from J, leaving 15 bases between them. In germline, CDR1 is DFQATT, CDR2 SNEGSKA (reference sequence). CDR3 size: 14 residues. CDR3 in DNA: TGCAGTGCCCATATACAGGGAAGCTCCTACGAGCAGTACTTC. Translating gives CSAHIQGSSYEQYF.

This clonotype was recorded only once. The gene calls are TRBV20-1 and TRBJ2-7, with no clear D. The CDR3 has 12 amino acids. Trimming pared 2 bases from V and 10 bases from J, leaving 15 bases between. Germline V CDR1 and CDR2: DFQATT, SNEGSKA (reference sequence). CDR3: CSARPDLTKQYF. CDR3 bases: TGCAGTGCTAGACCAGATCTGACAAAACAGTACTTC.

This clonotype showed up just once. The rearrangement links TRBV15 to TRBJ2-1, with D uncertain. Trimming pared 0 bases from V and 0 bases from J, leaving 15 bases between. From germline, CDR1 is LNHNV and CDR2 YYDKDF (reference sequence). The CDR3 consists of 18 residues. For the CDR3, the DNA is TGTGCCACCAGCAGAGATTATGGCGGCGAAAGCTCCTACAATGAGCAGTTCTTC. Translation gives CATSRDYGGESSYNEQFF.